This T cell receptor (beta chain) was obtained from a study of blood T cells in healthy people across ages. PBMCs numbering at least 6 million were isolated per sample. A second about 7 to 12 cycle PCR used barcoded and J-beta primers. Every cDNA was tagged by a template-switch adaptor with 12 random nucleotides. MiXCR was run by TCRdb on the 5' RACE reads, yielding one entry per CDR3 protein. Of some 710,000 distinct CDR3 sequences in the sample, less than 60% are singletons; the top ten hold 15% to 20%. Regarding this clonotype: Its antigen is not identified.

Study findings and constraints: Higher diversity, along with more naive CD4+ cells, distinguished long-lived donors from aged donors.

The sequencing input was blood. This receptor was obtained from an older man in good health.

Written as DNA, the CDR3 is TGCGCCAGCAGCTTGGATGTCCGGAACTCACCCCTCCACTTT. It codes for CASSLDVRNSPLHF. The rearrangement links TRBV5-1 to TRBJ1-6; no clear D. The CDR3 covers 14 residues. The germline gives CDR1 SGHRS, CDR2 YFSETQ. Trimming stripped 0 bases from V and 10 bases from J, with 11 bases between.